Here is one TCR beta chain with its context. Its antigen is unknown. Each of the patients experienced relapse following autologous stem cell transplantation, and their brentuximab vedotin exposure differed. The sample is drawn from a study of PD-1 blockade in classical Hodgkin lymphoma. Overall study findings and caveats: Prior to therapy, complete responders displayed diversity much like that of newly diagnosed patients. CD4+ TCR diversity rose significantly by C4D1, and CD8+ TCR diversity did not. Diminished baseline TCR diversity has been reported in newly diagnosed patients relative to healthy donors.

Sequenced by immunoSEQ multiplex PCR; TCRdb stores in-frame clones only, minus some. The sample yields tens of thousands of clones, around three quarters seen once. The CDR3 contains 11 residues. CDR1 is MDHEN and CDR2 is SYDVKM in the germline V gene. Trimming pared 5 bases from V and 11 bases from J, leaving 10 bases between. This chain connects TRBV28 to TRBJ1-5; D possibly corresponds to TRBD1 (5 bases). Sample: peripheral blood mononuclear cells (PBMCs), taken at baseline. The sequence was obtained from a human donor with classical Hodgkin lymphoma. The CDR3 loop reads CASSPPGTQHF. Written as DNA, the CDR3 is TGTGCCAGCAGTCCGCCAGGGACCCAGCATTTT.